This entry describes one T cell receptor (beta chain). Naive CD8 cells, CD45RO-negative and positively selected for CCR7, excluded terminally differentiated effector memory CD45RA+ cells. Every one of the donors was a Caucasian adult that lived in Nashville, Tennessee. For sorted subsets, approximately 180 ng DNA per replicate equaled some 27,000 T cell genomes. Method: immunoSEQ multiplex PCR; TCRdb's copy keeps in-frame clones and lacks some. Of some 2,000,000 clones listed, less than 95% are singletons. The data were taken from a study of shared clonotypes between healthy human individuals. Germline CDR1 SGDLS, CDR2 YYNGEE. This CDR3 spans 15 amino acids. Trimming left V 3 bases short and J 13 bases short, with 20 bases between.

Sequencing was carried out using naive CD8+ T cells sorted from blood. V and J are TRBV9 and TRBJ1-6, with a weak D call TRBD1 (6 bases). This TCR was recovered from a man between 18 and 29 years old in good health. The DNA of the CDR3 is TGTGCCAGCAGCGCTACAGGGATGGGGAGTTGGCCCCTCCACTTT. Translation gives CASSATGMGSWPLHF.